The source of this T cell receptor (beta chain) is a study of T cells in Graves' hyperthyroidism and ophthalmopathy (dated by TCRdb to between 2018 and 2020). Looking at the study overall: Peripheral blood was sampled at the time of initial diagnosis, prior to any treatment. The paper reports TCR Vbeta CDR3 sequencing of some 140 peripheral blood samples: under 45 ophthalmopathy, over 70 hyperthyroidism and about 17 progressor patients. Thyroid tissue and blood T-cell repertoires from about six Graves' hyperthyroidism patients were also compared in the study. To identify distinguishing TCR V-J signatures, a discovery cohort of around 100 patients was used, comprising 43 with Graves' ophthalmopathy and approximately 58 with stable Graves' hyperthyroidism. The 95 to 100 discovery patients were randomly divided into training and test sets at a 7:3 ratio. After blood sampling, hyperthyroidism patients were treated with methimazole at a starting dose of 30 mg daily, and ophthalmopathy patients were treated with high-dose intravenous methylprednisolone. An independent validation cohort of around 20 hyperthyroidism patients and approximately 17 patients who later progressed to ophthalmopathy tested prospective prediction of ophthalmopathy. General conclusions and limits of the study: No statistical method was used to set the sample size in advance, and investigators knew the group allocation. A model built on a 13 V-J signature distinguished ophthalmopathy from stable hyperthyroidism, reaching roughly 88% sensitivity and about 81% specificity in cross-validation and 80%/75% in testing. Blood samples also contained most of the expanded thyroid clonotypes (frequency above 0.001), which suggests that blood repertoires may reflect thyroid immune responses. In validation, progression to ophthalmopathy was predicted by the model with approximately 67% sensitivity and around 76% specificity, a median of approximately 6.5 months before onset.

Stable Graves' hyperthyroidism was defined as no progression to ophthalmopathy during 18 months of follow-up. The hyperthyroidism patients were between 18 and 65 years old and newly diagnosed, with a disease duration of less than 2 months. Exclusion was applied to patients with uncontrolled infections, other autoimmune diseases, pregnancy or lactation. Clinical symptoms, serum thyroxine and TRAb, thyroid ultrasound, and orbital computed tomography formed the basis for the diagnoses. Ficoll-Paque density gradient centrifugation was used to isolate PBMCs from around 10 ml of fresh peripheral blood. Total RNA was extracted with Trizol reagent, and quality was checked on an Agilent 2100 Bioanalyzer. Here V drops 6 bases and J drops 2 bases, and the junction holds 5 bases not matched to any gene. The CDR3 sequence holds 15 residues, the cysteine and phenylalanine included. CDR3 DNA only is kept here, 45 bases in frame from base 1. From the germline V gene (reference sequence), CDR1 is SEHNR and CDR2 is FQNEAQ.

This clonotype was found many times. The antigen it recognizes is unknown. No base quality information exists; no much larger clone differs at one position. TCR beta CDR3 regions were amplified from RNA transcripts. A first-round RT-PCR of the TCR CDR3 used the HTBI primer set with the Qiagen OneStep RT-PCR kit. A second multiplex PCR round built the libraries, followed by size selection and purification. Paired-end sequencing of the libraries was performed with 100 bp reads on an Illumina HiSeq2000. Under the source paper's analysis protocol: SOAPnuke was used to process the raw data, throwing out any read that contained adapters or uncalled bases, had a mean Phred below 15, or lacked an exact constant-primer or identifier match. COPE v1.2.5 was used to merge high-quality paired reads, and clonotypes were defined as unique nucleotide sequences. MiTCR v1.1 was used to align the clonotypes against IMGT TRBV, TRBD and TRBJ reference segments. Only V-J combinations with frequency above 0.0001, covering about 99% of repertoires, were analysed. The TCS score was defined as F50 (clonal expansion) divided by E x V (chaos), with BLOSUM62-based TCRdist calculated between CDR3 peptides within each V-J. Welch's t-statistics and random forest reduced fewer than 600 V-J features to about 12, which were used in a naive Bayes classifier (R e1071). The public sequencing data were trimmed at Q25 with fastp and processed into clonotypes with MiXCR by TCRdb, which kept only in-frame beta chains. Rows with one shared CDR3 protein collapse into an entry with the most common genes and DNA. The V and J calls reflect TCRdb's pipeline rather than the authors' work. The sample table lists roughly 700,000 distinct CDR3 sequences, 12% to 15% of them with a count of one. Together, the top ten hold roughly 10% of the sample.

The chain is made from TRBV7-9 and TRBJ2-2, and 8 junctional nucleotides match TRBD2. This clonotype originated in a woman between 18 and 29 years old with Graves' hyperthyroidism. Sequenced sample: blood. The DNA is as follows: TGTGCCAGCAGTACCCTAGCGGGTAACACCGGGGAGCTGTTTTTT. It is translated as CASSTLAGNTGELFF. Joined to the reference TRBV7-9 and TRBJ2-2 proteins, this CDR3 gives the full variable domain: DTGVSQNPRHKITKRGQNVTFRCDPISEHNRLYWYRQTLGQGPEFLTYFQNEAQLEKSRLLSDRFSAERPKGSFSTLEIQRTEQGDSAMYLCASSTLAGNTGELFFGEGSRLTVL.